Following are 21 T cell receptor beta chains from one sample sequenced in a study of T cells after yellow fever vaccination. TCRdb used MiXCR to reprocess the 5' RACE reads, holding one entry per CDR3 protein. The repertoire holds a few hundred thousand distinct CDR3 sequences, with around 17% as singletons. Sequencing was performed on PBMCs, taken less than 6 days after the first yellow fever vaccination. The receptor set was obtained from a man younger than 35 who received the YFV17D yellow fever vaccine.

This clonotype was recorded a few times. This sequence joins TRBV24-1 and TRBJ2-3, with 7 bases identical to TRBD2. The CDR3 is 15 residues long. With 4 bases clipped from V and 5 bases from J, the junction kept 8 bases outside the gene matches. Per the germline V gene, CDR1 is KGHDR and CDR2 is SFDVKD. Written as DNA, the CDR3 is TGTGCCACCAGTGACACGCGGGGGTACGGAGATACGCAGTATTTT. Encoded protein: CATSDTRGYGDTQYF.

The CDR3 DNA sequence: TGTGCCAGCAGCTTAGTACCGGGATTAGAGACCCAGTACTTC. This sequence encodes CASSLVPGLETQYF. The gene calls are TRBV7-9 and TRBJ2-5, with D tentatively TRBD2 (5 bases). Germline CDR1 and CDR2: SEHNR and FQNEAQ (reference sequence). This CDR3 has 14 residues. V lost 1 base and J lost 4, with 10 bases in between.

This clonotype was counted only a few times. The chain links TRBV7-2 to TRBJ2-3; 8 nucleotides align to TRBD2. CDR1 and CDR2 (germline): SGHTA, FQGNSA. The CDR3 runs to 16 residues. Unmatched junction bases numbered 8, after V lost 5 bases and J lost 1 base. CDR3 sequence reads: CASSRSSTSGTDTQYF. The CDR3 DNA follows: TGTGCCAGCAGCCGGAGTTCGACTAGCGGCACAGATACGCAGTATTTT.

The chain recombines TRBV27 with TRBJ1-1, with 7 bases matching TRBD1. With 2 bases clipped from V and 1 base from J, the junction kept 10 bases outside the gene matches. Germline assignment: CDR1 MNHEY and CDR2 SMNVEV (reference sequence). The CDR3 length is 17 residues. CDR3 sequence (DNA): TGTGCCAGCAGTTTAGCAGCTGCTCGACAGGGGAACACTGAAGCTTTCTTT. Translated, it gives CASSLAAARQGNTEAFF.

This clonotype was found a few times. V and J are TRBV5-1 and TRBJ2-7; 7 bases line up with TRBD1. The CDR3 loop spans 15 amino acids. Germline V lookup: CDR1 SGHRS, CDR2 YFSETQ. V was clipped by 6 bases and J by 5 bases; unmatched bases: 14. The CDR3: CASTRGTALLHEQYF. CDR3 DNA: TGCGCCAGCACCAGAGGGACAGCCCTTCTACACGAGCAGTACTTC.

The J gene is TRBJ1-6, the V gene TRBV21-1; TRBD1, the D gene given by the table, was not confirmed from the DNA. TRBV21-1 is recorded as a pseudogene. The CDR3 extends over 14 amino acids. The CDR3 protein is CASSKKGQNSPLHF. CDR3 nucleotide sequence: TGTGCCAGCAGCAAAAAAGGACAGAATTCACCCCTCCACTTT.

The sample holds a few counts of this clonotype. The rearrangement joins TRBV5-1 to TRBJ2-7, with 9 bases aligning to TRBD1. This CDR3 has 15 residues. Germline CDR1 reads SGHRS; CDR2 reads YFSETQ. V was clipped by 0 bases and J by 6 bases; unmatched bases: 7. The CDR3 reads CASSLDTGGGSEQYF. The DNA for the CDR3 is TGCGCCAGCAGCTTGGATACAGGGGGCGGTTCCGAGCAGTACTTC.

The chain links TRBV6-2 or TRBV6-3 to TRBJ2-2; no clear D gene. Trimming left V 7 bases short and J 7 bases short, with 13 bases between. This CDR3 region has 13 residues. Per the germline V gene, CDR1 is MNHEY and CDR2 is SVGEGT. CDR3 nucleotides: TGTGCCAGCAAGGAAGAGGTTTACGGGGAGCTGTTTTTT. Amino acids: CASKEEVYGELFF.

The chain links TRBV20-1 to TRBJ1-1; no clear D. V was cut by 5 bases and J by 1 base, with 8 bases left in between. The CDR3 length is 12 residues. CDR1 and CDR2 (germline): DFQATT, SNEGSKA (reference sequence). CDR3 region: CSAPEANTEAFF. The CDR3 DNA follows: TGCAGTGCTCCTGAGGCGAACACTGAAGCTTTCTTT.

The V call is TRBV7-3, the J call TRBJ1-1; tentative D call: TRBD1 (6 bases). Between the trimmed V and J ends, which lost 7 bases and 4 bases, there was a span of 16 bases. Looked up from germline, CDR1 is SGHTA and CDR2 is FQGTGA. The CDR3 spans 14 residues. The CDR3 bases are TGTGCCAGCACTCCGGGCGGGGGCAGCACTGAAGCTTTCTTT. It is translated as CASTPGGGSTEAFF.

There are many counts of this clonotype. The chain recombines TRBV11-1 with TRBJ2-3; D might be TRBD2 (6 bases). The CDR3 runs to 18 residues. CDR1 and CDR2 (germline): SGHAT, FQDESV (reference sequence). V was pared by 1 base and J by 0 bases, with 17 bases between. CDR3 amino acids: CASSLGLDWGTSTDTQYF. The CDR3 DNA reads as TGTGCCAGCAGCTTAGGACTAGATTGGGGCACTAGCACAGATACGCAGTATTTT.

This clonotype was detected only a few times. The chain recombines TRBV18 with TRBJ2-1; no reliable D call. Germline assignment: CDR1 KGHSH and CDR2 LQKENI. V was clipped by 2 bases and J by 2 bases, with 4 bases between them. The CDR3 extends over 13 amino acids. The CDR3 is CASSPAAYNEQFF. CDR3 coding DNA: TGTGCCAGCTCACCAGCAGCCTACAATGAGCAGTTCTTC.

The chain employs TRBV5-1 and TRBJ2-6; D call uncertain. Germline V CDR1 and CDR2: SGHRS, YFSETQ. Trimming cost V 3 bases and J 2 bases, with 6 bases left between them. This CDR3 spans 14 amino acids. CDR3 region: CASSSLPGANVLTF. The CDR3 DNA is TGCGCCAGCAGCTCCCTACCTGGGGCCAACGTCCTGACTTTC.

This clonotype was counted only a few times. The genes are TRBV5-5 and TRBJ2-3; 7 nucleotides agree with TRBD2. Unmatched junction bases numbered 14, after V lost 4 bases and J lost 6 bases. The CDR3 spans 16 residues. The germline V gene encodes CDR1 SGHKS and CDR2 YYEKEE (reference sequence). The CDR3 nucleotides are TGTGCCAGCAGCCTGACCCGGGACTACCTTTACGATACGCAGTATTTT. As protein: CASSLTRDYLYDTQYF.

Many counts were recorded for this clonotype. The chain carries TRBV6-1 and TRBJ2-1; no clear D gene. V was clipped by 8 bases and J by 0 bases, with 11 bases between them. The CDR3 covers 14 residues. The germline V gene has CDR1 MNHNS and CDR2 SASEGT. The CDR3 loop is CASEEPSSYNEQFF. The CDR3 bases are TGTGCCAGCGAAGAACCTAGCTCCTACAATGAGCAGTTCTTC.

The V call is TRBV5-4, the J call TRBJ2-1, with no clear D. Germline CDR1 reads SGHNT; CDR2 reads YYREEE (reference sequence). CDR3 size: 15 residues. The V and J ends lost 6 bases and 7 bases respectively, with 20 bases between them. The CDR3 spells CASTRAVSLRNEQFF. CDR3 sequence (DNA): TGTGCCAGCACCCGGGCAGTCTCTTTGCGGAATGAGCAGTTCTTC.

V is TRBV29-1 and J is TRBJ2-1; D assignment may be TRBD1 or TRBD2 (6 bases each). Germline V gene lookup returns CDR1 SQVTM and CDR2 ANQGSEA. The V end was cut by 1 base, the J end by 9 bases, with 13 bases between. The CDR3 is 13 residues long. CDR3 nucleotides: TGCAGCGTTGAAGCGGGGGCTGGCGGTGAGCAGTTCTTC. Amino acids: CSVEAGAGGEQFF.

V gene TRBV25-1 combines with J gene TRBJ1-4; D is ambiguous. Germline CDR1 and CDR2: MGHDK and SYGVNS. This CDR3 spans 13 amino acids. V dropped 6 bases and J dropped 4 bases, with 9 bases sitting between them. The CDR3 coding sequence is TGTGCCAGCAGCCACGGACTTAATGAAAAACTGTTTTTT. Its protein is CASSHGLNEKLFF.

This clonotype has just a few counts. DNA of the CDR3: TGTGCCAGCAGCCAAGGGACAATCTACGAGCAGTACTTC. This translates into CASSQGTIYEQYF. The chain combines TRBV7-9 with TRBJ2-7, with D possibly being TRBD1 (6 bases). CDR1 SEHNR and CDR2 FQNEAQ come from the germline V gene (reference sequence). Trimming removed 5 bases from V and 3 bases from J, with 11 bases in between. The CDR3 covers 13 residues.

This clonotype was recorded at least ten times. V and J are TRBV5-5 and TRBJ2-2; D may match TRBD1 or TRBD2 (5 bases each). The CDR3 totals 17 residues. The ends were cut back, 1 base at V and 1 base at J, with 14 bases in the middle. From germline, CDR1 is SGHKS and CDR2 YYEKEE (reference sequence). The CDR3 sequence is CASSLTSTGRNTGELFF. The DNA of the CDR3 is TGTGCCAGCAGCTTGACGTCTACGGGACGGAACACCGGGGAGCTGTTTTTT. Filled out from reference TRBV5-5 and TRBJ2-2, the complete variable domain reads DAGVTQSPTHLIKTRGQQVTLRCSPISGHKSVSWYQQVLGQGPQFIFQYYEKEERGRGNFPDRFSARQFPNYSSELNVNALLLGDSALYLCASSLTSTGRNTGELFFGEGSRLTVL.

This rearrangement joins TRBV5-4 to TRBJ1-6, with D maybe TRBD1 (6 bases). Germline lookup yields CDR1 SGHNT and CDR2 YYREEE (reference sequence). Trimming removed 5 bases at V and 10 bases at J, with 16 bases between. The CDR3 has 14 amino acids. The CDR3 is CASRSTGYGSPLHF. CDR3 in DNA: TGTGCCAGCAGAAGCACAGGGTATGGATCACCCCTCCACTTT.